Listed here are 14 T cell receptor beta chains from one sample, sequenced in a study of blood T cell repertoires in COVID-19. The repertoire was sequenced with immunoSEQ multiplex PCR; TCRdb's copy has only in-frame clones and lacks some. The repertoire has 200,000 to 250,000 clones, around 88% of them found once; the top ten carry 3%. What was sequenced was peripheral blood. The receptors shown here come from a woman aged 25 to 45 who had recovered from COVID-19.

The V call is TRBV19, the J call TRBJ1-5; D not resolved. Looked up from germline, CDR1 is LNHDA and CDR2 is SQIVND (reference sequence). Between the trimmed V and J ends, which lost 3 bases and 5 bases, there was a span of 17 bases. CDR3 size: 16 residues. The CDR3 reads CASSIPPVERDQPQHF. The CDR3 nucleotides are TGTGCCAGTAGTATCCCCCCGGTAGAGCGGGATCAGCCCCAGCATTTT.

This chain links TRBV16 with TRBJ1-1; no clear D gene. The germline CDR1 and CDR2 sequences are KGHSY and FQNENV. The V gene lost 2 bases and the J gene lost 3 bases, with 13 bases spanning the gap. The CDR3 sequence is 15 residues long. This CDR3 reads CASSQPAGYYTEAFF. CDR3 DNA: TGTGCCAGCAGCCAACCAGCGGGCTACTACACTGAAGCTTTCTTT. Variable domain in full (rest from reference TRBV16 and TRBJ1-1): GEEVAQTPKHLVRGEGQKAKLYCAPIKGHSYVFWYQQVLKNEFKFLISFQNENVFDETGMPKERFSAKCLPNSPCSLEIQATKLEDSAVYFCASSQPAGYYTEAFFGQGTRLTVV.

The V call is TRBV2, the J call TRBJ1-1; D is uncertain. This CDR3 has 13 residues. V lost 5 bases and J lost 6, with 13 bases in between. The V gene's germline CDR1 is SNHLY and CDR2 FYNNEI. The DNA for the CDR3 is TGTGCCAGCAGTTCTATGCCTCTCGCTGAAGCTTTCTTT. Its translation: CASSSMPLAEAFF.

The rearrangement links TRBV7-9 to TRBJ2-2, with D perhaps TRBD2 (5 bases). The germline V and J ends were trimmed by 1 base and 7 bases, with 7 bases remaining between them. Germline-derived CDR1 and CDR2 are SEHNR and FQNEAQ (reference sequence). This CDR3 contains 13 residues. DNA for the CDR3: TGTGCCAGCAGCTTAGTTGGGAGCGGGGAGCTGTTTTTT. Its protein is CASSLVGSGELFF. Full variable domain (rest looked up from reference TRBV7-9 and TRBJ2-2): DTGVSQNPRHKITKRGQNVTFRCDPISEHNRLYWYRQTLGQGPEFLTYFQNEAQLEKSRLLSDRFSAERPKGSFSTLEIQRTEQGDSAMYLCASSLVGSGELFFGEGSRLTVL.

The V gene is TRBV9, the J gene TRBJ2-7; 7 nucleotides agree with TRBD2. Trimming at V came to 0 bases and at J to 6 bases, leaving 9 bases not matched to a gene. CDR1 is SGDLS and CDR2 is YYNGEE in the germline V gene. This CDR3 has 15 residues. The CDR3 reads CASSVGSWGGSEQYF. The CDR3 region has the DNA TGTGCCAGCAGCGTAGGATCATGGGGGGGATCCGAGCAGTACTTC.

V usage is TRBV19 and J usage is TRBJ2-3; no firm D call. Germline lookup yields CDR1 LNHDA and CDR2 SQIVND (reference sequence). The CDR3 is 15 amino acids. V gave up 6 bases and J gave up 0 bases, with 13 bases separating them. The CDR3 nucleotides are TGTGCCAGTAGATGGAGCGTCACTAGCACAGATACGCAGTATTTT. Translated, it gives CASRWSVTSTDTQYF.

This sequence joins TRBV6-1 and TRBJ2-7, with D possibly TRBD2 on 5 matching bases. V was clipped by 3 bases and J by 3 bases, with 6 bases between them. Germline loops: CDR1 MNHNS, CDR2 SASEGT. This CDR3 region has 12 residues. The CDR3 loop is CASSDGIYEQYF. CDR3 in DNA: TGTGCCAGCAGTGACGGGATCTACGAGCAGTACTTC.

V gene TRBV23-1 combines with J gene TRBJ1-2; 9 bases line up with TRBD1. TRBV23-1 qualifies as an ORF whose function is uncertain. The CDR3 runs to 16 residues. J gave up 4 bases and V 3 bases, and 9 bases lay outside the gene matches. Here the CDR3 DNA reads TGCGCCAGCAGTCACTCCGGGACAGGGCACCCCTATGGCTACACCTTC. This sequence encodes CASSHSGTGHPYGYTF.

This chain joins TRBV10-2 and TRBJ1-1; D is possibly TRBD1 (5 bases). Trimming took 3 bases from V and 1 from J, leaving 18 bases between them. Germline CDR1 reads WSHSY; CDR2 reads SAAADI. The CDR3 extends over 17 amino acids. The DNA for the CDR3 is TGCGCCAGCAGTGACGCCGGGGGGGACCACGAGAACACTGAAGCTTTCTTT. It is translated as CASSDAGGDHENTEAFF.

The J gene is TRBJ2-5, the V gene TRBV9; tentative D call: TRBD2 (5 bases). Trimming took off 3 bases at V and 5 bases at J, with 23 bases between the two ends. The CDR3 consists of 17 residues. Looked up from germline, CDR1 is SGDLS and CDR2 is YYNGEE. The chain's CDR3 is CASSDASTGAVGETQYF. CDR3 nucleotides: TGTGCCAGCAGCGACGCCAGCACCGGAGCGGTAGGGGAGACCCAGTACTTC.

The CDR3 sequence: CASSPRTARSSYNEQFF. The CDR3 DNA follows: TGCGCCAGCAGCCCCCGGACAGCCCGGAGCTCCTACAATGAGCAGTTCTTC. The rearrangement links TRBV5-1 to TRBJ2-1; perhaps TRBD1 as D (6 bases). The CDR3 length is 17 residues. V was pared by 4 bases and J by 0 bases, with 17 bases between. CDR1 and CDR2 from the germline V gene are SGHRS and YFSETQ.

V and J are TRBV6-1 and TRBJ2-1, with 11 positions matching TRBD2. This CDR3 region has 12 residues. CDR1 MNHNS and CDR2 SASEGT come from the germline V gene. V gave up 4 bases and J gave up 11 bases; unmatched junction bases: 1. The CDR3 reads CASSVAGGKQFF. The CDR3 bases are TGTGCCAGCAGTGTAGCGGGGGGGAAGCAGTTCTTC.

This clone has only a few counts. The rearrangement links TRBV7-9 to TRBJ2-1, with TRBD2 identical over 13 bases. Germline CDR1 reads SEHNR; CDR2 reads FQNEAQ (reference sequence). After removal of 1 base from V and 9 bases from J, the junction contained 15 bases not matched to a gene. There are 19 residues in the CDR3. The CDR3, as DNA: TGTGCCAGCAGCTTAGGCACCCGGGACAGGGGACTAGCGGGAACTGAGCAGTTCTTC. As protein: CASSLGTRDRGLAGTEQFF.

This clone showed up just once. V and J are TRBV7-3 and TRBJ1-1; 8 nucleotides align to TRBD1. The CDR3 contains 15 residues. The germline CDR1 and CDR2 sequences are SGHTA and FQGTGA. J lost 3 bases, V lost 2 bases, and 5 bases had no gene match. The DNA for the CDR3 is TGTGCCAGCAGCTTAGGCCCACAGGGGGACACTGAAGCTTTCTTT. It yields the protein CASSLGPQGDTEAFF.